This TCR beta chain derives from a study of beta chain features in type 1 diabetes. Study background: Patient and healthy donor groups were alike in age, gender and cell yields.

The entirety of the isolated RNA underwent reverse transcription, so expressed TCRB transcripts were sequenced. TCRdb's table, derived via immunoSEQ multiplex PCR, lists solely in-frame clones and lacks some. The sample consists of hundreds of thousands of clones, around 68% of them appearing once. The length of the CDR3 is 13 residues. Germline V gene sequence: CDR1 LGHNA, CDR2 YSLEER. Trimming pared 0 bases from V and 7 bases from J, leaving 7 bases between. This chain links TRBV4-3 with TRBJ1-5, with D unclear. This TCR was sampled from a man aged 30 to 39 in good health. The source material was naive CD4+ T cells from blood. The CDR3: CASSQDRIQPQHF. Here the CDR3 DNA reads TGCGCCAGCAGCCAAGATCGAATACAGCCCCAGCATTTT.